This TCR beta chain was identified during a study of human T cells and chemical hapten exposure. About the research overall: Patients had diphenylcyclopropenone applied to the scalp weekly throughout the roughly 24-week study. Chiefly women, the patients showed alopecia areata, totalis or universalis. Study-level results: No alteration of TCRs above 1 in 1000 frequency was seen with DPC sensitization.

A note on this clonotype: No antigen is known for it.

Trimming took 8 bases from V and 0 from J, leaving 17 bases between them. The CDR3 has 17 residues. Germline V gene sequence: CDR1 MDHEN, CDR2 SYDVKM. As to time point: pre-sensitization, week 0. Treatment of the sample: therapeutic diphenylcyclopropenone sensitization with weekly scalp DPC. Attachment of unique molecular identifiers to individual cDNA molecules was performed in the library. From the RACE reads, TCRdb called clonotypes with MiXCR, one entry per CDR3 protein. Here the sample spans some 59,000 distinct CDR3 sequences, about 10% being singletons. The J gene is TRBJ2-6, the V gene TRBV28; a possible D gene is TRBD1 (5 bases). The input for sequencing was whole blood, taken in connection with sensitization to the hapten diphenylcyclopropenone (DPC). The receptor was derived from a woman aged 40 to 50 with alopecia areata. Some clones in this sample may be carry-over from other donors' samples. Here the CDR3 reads CASYTGSSNSGANVLTF. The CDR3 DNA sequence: TGTGCCAGCTATACAGGCTCTTCTAACTCTGGGGCCAACGTCCTGACTTTC.